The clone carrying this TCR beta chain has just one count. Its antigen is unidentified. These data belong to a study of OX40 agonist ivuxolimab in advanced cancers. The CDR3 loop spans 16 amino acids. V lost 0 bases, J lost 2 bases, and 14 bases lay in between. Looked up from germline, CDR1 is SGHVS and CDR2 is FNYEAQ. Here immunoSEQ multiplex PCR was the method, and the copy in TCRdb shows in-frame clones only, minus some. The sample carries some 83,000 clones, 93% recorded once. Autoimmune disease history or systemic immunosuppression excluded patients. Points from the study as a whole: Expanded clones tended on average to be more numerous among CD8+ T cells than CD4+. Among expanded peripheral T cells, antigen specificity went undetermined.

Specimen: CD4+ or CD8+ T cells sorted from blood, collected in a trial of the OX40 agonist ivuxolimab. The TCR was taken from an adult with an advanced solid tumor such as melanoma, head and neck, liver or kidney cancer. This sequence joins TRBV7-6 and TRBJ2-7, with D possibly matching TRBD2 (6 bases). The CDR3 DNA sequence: TGTGCCAGCAGCTTAGCGCGGGACGGAGCGACCTACGAGCAGTACTTC. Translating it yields CASSLARDGATYEQYF.